Listed below are T cell receptor beta chains from one sample, sequenced in a study of cytomegalovirus exposure and HLA in healthy donors. Clones were sequenced by immunoSEQ multiplex PCR, and TCRdb holds only the in-frame ones, with some missing. In the table there are 150,000 to 200,000 clones, over 80% of which are singletons. The sequenced material came from PBMCs. All receptors derive from a man between 45 and 60 years old in good health and CMV-seropositive. CDR3s include the opening cysteine and the closing phenylalanine or tryptophan. D genes are given only for firm matches. Expanded clones are given a class, and other clones once, few, many or no size at all.

abundance	v_gene	d_gene	j_gene	CDR3nt	CDR3aa
.	TRBV19	TRBD1	TRBJ2-7	TGTGCCAGTAGTATTATTGGGACAGGGGCGGGCGAGCAGTACTTC	CASSIIGTGAGEQYF
.	TRBV7-9	.	TRBJ1-5	TGTGCCAGCAGCTTAGACCTAACTAATCAGCCCCAGCATTTT	CASSLDLTNQPQHF
.	TRBV10-3	.	TRBJ1-6	TGTGCCATCAGTGAGTCAGGCGGGGAAACCTCCTATAATTCACCCCTCCACTTT	CAISESGGETSYNSPLHF
.	TRBV4-3	TRBD2	TRBJ2-3	TGCGCCAGCCGCGAGAATAGCGGGGGGCCTGATACGCAGTATTTT	CASRENSGGPDTQYF
few	TRBV19	.	TRBJ2-1	TGTGCCAGTAGTATGGGACTCGGAAATGAGCAGTTCTTC	CASSMGLGNEQFF
.	TRBV19	TRBD2	TRBJ2-1	TGTGCCAGTAGTGTCCGACTAGCGGGAGGGTACGAGCAGTTCTTC	CASSVRLAGGYEQFF
.	TRBV9	TRBD1	TRBJ1-5	TGTGCCAGCAGCCCCACGGGACAGGGTCTTCAGCCCCAGCATTTT	CASSPTGQGLQPQHF
.	TRBV23-1	.	TRBJ2-2	TGCGCCAGCAGTCACCCTAGTACAGACAGCTACACCGGGGAGCTGTTTTTT	CASSHPSTDSYTGELFF
.	TRBV7-3	.	TRBJ2-3	TGTGCCAGCAGCGGCACCGGGACAAGGACAGATACGCAGTATTTT	CASSGTGTRTDTQYF
.	TRBV7-8	TRBD1	TRBJ1-5	TGTGCCAGCAGCACGACAGGGCGACGCTATAGCAATCAGCCCCAGCATTTT	CASSTTGRRYSNQPQHF